The TCR beta chain described here comes from a study of T cells after yellow fever vaccination. Study results and limitations: Only a small proportion of the clonotypes turned up in both the CD4 and the CD8 compartments, likely arising from convergent recombination.

Germline V CDR1 and CDR2: DFQATT, SNEGSKA (reference sequence). The CDR3 is 11 residues long. The V gene end was trimmed by 6 bases and the J gene end by 4 bases; junction bases not matched to a gene: 0. This clonotype was detected a few times. No antigen is known for it. Each CDR3 protein gets one entry after TCRdb re-called the 5' RACE reads with MiXCR. The sample holds some 290,000 distinct CDR3 sequences, roughly a tenth seen once. Here the sequenced sample was CD4+ T cells sorted from PBMCs, taken 45 days after the yellow fever booster vaccination. The J gene is TRBJ2-1, the V gene TRBV20-1; 7 bases are shared with TRBD2. The origin of this receptor is a man aged 18 to 29 who received the YFV17D yellow fever vaccine. Here the CDR3 DNA reads TGCAGTGCGCGGGGGTACAATGAGCAGTTCTTC. It translates to CSARGYNEQFF.